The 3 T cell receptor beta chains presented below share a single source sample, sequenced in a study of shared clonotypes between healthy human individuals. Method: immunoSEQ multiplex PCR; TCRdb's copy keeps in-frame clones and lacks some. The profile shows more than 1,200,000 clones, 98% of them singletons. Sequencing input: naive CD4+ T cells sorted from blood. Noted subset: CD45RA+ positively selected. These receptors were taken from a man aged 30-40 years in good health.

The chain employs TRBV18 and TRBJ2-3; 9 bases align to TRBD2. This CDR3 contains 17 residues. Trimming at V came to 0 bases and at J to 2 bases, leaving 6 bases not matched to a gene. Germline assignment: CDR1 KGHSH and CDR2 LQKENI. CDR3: CASSPPGLASITDTQYF. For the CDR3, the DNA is TGTGCCAGCTCACCACCTGGACTAGCGTCAATCACAGATACGCAGTATTTT.

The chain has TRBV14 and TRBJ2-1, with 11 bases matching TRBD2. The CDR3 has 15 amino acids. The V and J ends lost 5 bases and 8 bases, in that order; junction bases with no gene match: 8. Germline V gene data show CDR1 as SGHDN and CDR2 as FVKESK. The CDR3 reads CASSALSGRAYEQFF. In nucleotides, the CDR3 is TGTGCCAGCAGCGCGCTTAGCGGGAGGGCCTATGAGCAGTTCTTC.

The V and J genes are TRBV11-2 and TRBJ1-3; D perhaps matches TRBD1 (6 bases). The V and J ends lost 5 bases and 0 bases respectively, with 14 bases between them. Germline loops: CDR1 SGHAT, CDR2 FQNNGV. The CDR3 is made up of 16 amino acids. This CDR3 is CASSRPDRSSGNTIYF. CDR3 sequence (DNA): TGTGCCAGCAGCCGCCCCGACAGGAGCTCTGGAAACACCATATATTTT.